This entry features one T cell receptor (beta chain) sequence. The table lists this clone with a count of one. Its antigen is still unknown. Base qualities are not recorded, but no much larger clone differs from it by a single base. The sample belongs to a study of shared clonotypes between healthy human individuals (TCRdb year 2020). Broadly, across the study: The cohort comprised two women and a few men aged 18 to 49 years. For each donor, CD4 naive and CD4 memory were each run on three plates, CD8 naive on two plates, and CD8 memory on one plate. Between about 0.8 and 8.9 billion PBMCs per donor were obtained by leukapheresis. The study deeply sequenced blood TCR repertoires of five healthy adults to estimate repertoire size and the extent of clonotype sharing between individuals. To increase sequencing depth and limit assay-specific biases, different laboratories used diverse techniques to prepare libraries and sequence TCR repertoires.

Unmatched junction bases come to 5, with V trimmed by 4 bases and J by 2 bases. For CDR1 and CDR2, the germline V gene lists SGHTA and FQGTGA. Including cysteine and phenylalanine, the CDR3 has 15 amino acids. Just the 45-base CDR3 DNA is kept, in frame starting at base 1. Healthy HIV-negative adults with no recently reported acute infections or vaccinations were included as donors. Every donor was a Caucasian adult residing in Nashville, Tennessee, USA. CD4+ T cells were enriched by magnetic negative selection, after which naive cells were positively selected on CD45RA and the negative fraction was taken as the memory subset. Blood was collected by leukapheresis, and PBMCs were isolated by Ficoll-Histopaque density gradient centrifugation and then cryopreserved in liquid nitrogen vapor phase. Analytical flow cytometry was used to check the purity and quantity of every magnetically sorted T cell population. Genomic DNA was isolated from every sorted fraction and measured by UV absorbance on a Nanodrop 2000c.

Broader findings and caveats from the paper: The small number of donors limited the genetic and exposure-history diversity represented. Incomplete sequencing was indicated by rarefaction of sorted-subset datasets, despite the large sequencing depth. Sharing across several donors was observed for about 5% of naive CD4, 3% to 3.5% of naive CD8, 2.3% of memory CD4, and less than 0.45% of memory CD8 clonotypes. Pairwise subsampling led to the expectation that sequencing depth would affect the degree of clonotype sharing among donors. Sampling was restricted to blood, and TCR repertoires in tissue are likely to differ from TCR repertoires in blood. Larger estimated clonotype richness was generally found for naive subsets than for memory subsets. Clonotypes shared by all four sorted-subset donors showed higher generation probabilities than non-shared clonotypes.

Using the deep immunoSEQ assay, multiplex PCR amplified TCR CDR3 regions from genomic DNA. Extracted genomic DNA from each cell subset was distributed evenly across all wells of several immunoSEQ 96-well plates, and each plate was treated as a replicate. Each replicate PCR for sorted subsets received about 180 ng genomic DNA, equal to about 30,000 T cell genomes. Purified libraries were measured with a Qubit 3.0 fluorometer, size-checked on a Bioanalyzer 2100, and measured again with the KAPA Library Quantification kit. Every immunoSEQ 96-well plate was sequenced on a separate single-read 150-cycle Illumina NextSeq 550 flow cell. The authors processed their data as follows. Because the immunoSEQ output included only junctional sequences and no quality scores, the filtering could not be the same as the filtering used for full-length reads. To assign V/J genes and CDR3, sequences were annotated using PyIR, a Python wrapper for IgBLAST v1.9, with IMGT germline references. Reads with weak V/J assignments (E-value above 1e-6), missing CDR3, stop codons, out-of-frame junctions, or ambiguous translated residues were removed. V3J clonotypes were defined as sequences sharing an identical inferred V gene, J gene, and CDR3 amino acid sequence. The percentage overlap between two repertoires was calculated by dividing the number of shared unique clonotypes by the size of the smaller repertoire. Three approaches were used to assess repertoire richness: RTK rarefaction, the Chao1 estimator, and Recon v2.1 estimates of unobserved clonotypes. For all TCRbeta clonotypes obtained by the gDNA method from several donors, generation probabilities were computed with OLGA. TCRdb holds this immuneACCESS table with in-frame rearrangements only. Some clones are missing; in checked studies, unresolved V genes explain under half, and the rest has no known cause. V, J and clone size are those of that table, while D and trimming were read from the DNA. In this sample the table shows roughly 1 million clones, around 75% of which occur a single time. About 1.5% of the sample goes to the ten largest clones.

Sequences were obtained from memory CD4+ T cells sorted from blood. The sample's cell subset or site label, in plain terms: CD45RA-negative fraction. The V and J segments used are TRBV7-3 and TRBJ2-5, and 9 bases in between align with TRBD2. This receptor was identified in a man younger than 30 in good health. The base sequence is TGTGCCAGCAGCTCGAGCGGGGGGCCTCAAGAGACCCAGTACTTC. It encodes CASSSSGGPQETQYF.